A single sample gave rise to the 27 T cell receptor beta chains below, sequenced in a study of hypomethylating agent response in myelodysplastic syndrome. Produced via immunoSEQ multiplex PCR; TCRdb's table is partial and in-frame only. The sample shows 4,500 to 7,000 clones, approximately 87% of them seen only once. Sequencing used bone marrow, obtained before or after starting hypomethylating agent treatment for myelodysplastic syndrome (not recorded which). The receptor set was obtained from a human donor with myelodysplastic syndrome.

This chain links TRBV9 with TRBJ1-6; D possibly corresponds to TRBD1 (5 bases). The CDR3 extends over 15 amino acids. Germline CDR1 is SGDLS and CDR2 is YYNGEE. V was clipped by 4 bases and J by 9 bases, with 17 bases between them. The CDR3 is CASSIGTAKTSPLHF. In DNA, the CDR3 is TGTGCCAGCAGCATTGGGACGGCGAAAACTTCACCCCTCCACTTT.

The rearrangement links TRBV12-5 to TRBJ2-7; a weak D match, TRBD2 (6 bases). Germline CDR1 is LGHNT and CDR2 is FRNRAP. Trimming removed 5 bases from V and 4 bases from J, with 18 bases in between. The CDR3 sequence is 15 residues long. Here the CDR3 reads CASGPSLGTQYEQYF. The CDR3 bases are TGTGCTAGTGGTCCTTCCCTCGGGACTCAATACGAGCAGTACTTC. Supplemented by reference TRBV12-5 and TRBJ2-7, the full variable domain reads DARVTQTPRHKVTEMGQEVTMRCQPILGHNTVFWYRQTMMQGLELLAYFRNRAPLDDSGMPKDRFSAEMPDATLATLKIQPSEPRDSAVYFCASGPSLGTQYEQYFGPGTRLTVT.

This chain connects TRBV4-3 to TRBJ1-2, with TRBD1 identical over 12 bases. Germline trimming cut 0 bases from V and 6 bases from J; bases unmatched to any gene: 8. The germline gives CDR1 LGHNA, CDR2 YSLEER. The CDR3 runs to 17 residues. The CDR3 nucleotides are TGCGCCAGCAGCCAAGATGAACCGGGACAGGGGGCCGATGGCTACACCTTC. It translates to CASSQDEPGQGADGYTF.

The chain uses TRBV4-3 and TRBJ2-3; maybe TRBD2 (7 bases). Germline values: CDR1 LGHNA, CDR2 YSLEER. The CDR3 totals 15 residues. V gave up 2 bases and J gave up 6 bases, with 15 bases separating them. The CDR3 loop is CASSQNGGREDTQYF. In DNA, the CDR3 is TGCGCCAGCAGCCAAAACGGGGGGCGAGAGGATACGCAGTATTTT.

V is TRBV5-1 and J is TRBJ2-5, with TRBD1 identical over 7 bases. The germline V gene encodes CDR1 SGHRS and CDR2 YFSETQ. J was trimmed by 1 base and V by 3 bases; bases with no gene match: 6. The CDR3 runs to 15 residues. For the CDR3, the DNA is TGCGCCAGCAGCTCCACAGGGGCCCCCCAAGAGACCCAGTACTTC. As protein: CASSSTGAPQETQYF.

The V gene is TRBV7-2, the J gene TRBJ1-5; D call uncertain. The CDR3 has 13 residues. In germline, CDR1 is SGHTA, CDR2 FQGNSA. The V end lost 5 bases, the J end lost 2 bases, and 7 bases lay between the germline ends. CDR3 DNA: TGTGCCAGCAGCCGTTGGCGCAATCAGCCCCAGCATTTT. Translation gives CASSRWRNQPQHF.

This rearrangement joins TRBV2 to TRBJ2-7; D possibly corresponds to TRBD2 (6 bases). Germline-derived CDR1 and CDR2 are SNHLY and FYNNEI. The CDR3 is made up of 12 amino acids. Deletions cut 7 bases from V and 2 bases from J, with 9 bases between. The CDR3 here is CASTGETYEQYF. The CDR3, as DNA: TGTGCCAGCACGGGGGAGACCTACGAGCAGTACTTC. The variable domain in full, with the rest retrieved from reference TRBV2 and TRBJ2-7, is EPEVTQTPSHQVTQMGQEVILRCVPISNHLYFYWYRQILGQKVEFLVSFYNNEISEKSEIFDDQFSVERPDGSNFTLKIRSTKLEDSAMYFCASTGETYEQYFGPGTRLTVT.

V gene TRBV27 combines with J gene TRBJ1-2; possible D gene TRBD1, 5 bases. Deletions cut 5 bases from V and 4 bases from J, with 14 bases between. Per germline, CDR1 MNHEY and CDR2 SMNVEV (reference sequence). This CDR3 region has 14 residues. This CDR3 is CASSQTRDGYGYTF. The CDR3 bases are TGTGCCAGCAGTCAGACCCGGGACGGCTATGGCTACACCTTC.

The chain uses TRBV19 and TRBJ1-2; D gene ambiguous. Trimming shortened V by 7 bases and J by 6 bases, and 21 bases separated the two germline ends. The germline V gene has CDR1 LNHDA and CDR2 SQIVND (reference sequence). There are 15 residues in the CDR3. The CDR3 sequence: CASTRLERAGNGYTF. DNA for the CDR3: TGTGCCAGTACTCGTCTGGAGAGGGCTGGAAATGGCTACACCTTC. Combining the CDR3 with reference TRBV19 and TRBJ1-2 gives the whole variable domain DGGITQSPKYLFRKEGQNVTLSCEQNLNHDAMYWYRQDPGQGLRLIYYSQIVNDFQKGDIAEGYSVSREKKESFPLTVTSAQKNPTAFYLCASTRLERAGNGYTFGSGTRLTVV.

This chain connects TRBV6-6 to TRBJ2-2; D is unclear. The germline V gene has CDR1 MNHNY and CDR2 SVGAGI (reference sequence). The CDR3 covers 11 residues. V lost 5 bases and J lost 5, with 3 bases in between. CDR3 sequence: CASSRTGELFF. CDR3 in DNA: TGTGCCAGCAGTCGAACCGGGGAGCTGTTTTTT.

CDR3 sequence reads: CASMAINQPQHF. CDR3 DNA sequence: TGTGCCAGTATGGCCATAAATCAGCCCCAGCATTTT. This chain joins TRBV19 and TRBJ1-5; D unclear. The CDR3 spans 12 residues. V was trimmed by 7 bases and J by 4 bases, leaving 8 bases between them. Germline V lookup: CDR1 LNHDA, CDR2 SQIVND (reference sequence).

V gene TRBV15 combines with J gene TRBJ2-3; 8 positions match TRBD2. The CDR3 length is 15 residues. J gave up 2 bases and V 3 bases, and 4 bases lay outside the gene matches. Germline CDR1 is LNHNV and CDR2 is YYDKDF (reference sequence). This CDR3 is CATSSQRGPTDTQYF. In DNA form, the CDR3 reads TGTGCCACCAGCAGCCAGCGGGGGCCCACAGATACGCAGTATTTT. Filled out from reference TRBV15 and TRBJ2-3, the complete variable domain reads DAMVIQNPRYQVTQFGKPVTLSCSQTLNHNVMYWYQQKSSQAPKLLFHYYDKDFNNEADTPDNFQSRRPNTSFCFLDIRSPGLGDTAMYLCATSSQRGPTDTQYFGPGTRLTVL.

V is TRBV4-1 and J is TRBJ1-2; D may be TRBD1 (5 bases). Germline CDR1 and CDR2: MGHRA and YSYEKL. V was clipped by 4 bases and J by 4 bases, with 19 bases between them. This CDR3 region has 16 residues. CDR3 in DNA: TGCGCCAGCAGCCGCCAGACAGAGGTACATGGCTATGGCTACACCTTC. Its protein is CASSRQTEVHGYGYTF.

CDR3 nucleotide sequence: TGTGCCAGCAGCCGGGGGCAGGGCCGAGGGAAAGGAAACACCATATATTTT. Its protein product is CASSRGQGRGKGNTIYF. The rearrangement links TRBV7-9 to TRBJ1-3; a possible D gene is TRBD1 (6 bases). Germline V gene data show CDR1 as SEHNR and CDR2 as FQNEAQ (reference sequence). Between the trimmed V and J ends, which lost 5 bases and 4 bases, there was a span of 21 bases. CDR3 length equals 17 residues.

This chain's CDR3 is CASSLTGDLYEQYF. The CDR3 DNA follows: TGTGCCAGTAGCCTCACAGGAGACCTATACGAGCAGTACTTC. The chain joins TRBV19 to TRBJ2-7; D might be TRBD1 (5 bases). V was trimmed by 6 bases and J by 4 bases, leaving 16 bases between them. The germline gives CDR1 LNHDA, CDR2 SQIVND (reference sequence). The CDR3 covers 14 residues.

V is TRBV5-6 and J is TRBJ1-1, with D possibly TRBD1 on 5 matching bases. The V end was cut by 0 bases, the J end by 0 bases, with 12 bases between. The CDR3 is 16 amino acids. Germline loops: CDR1 SGHDT, CDR2 YYEEEE. This CDR3 reads CASSLAGVPMNTEAFF. The DNA for the CDR3 is TGTGCCAGCAGCTTGGCGGGGGTCCCCATGAACACTGAAGCTTTCTTT.

This rearrangement joins TRBV7-8 to TRBJ2-3; the D gene is possibly TRBD2 (6 bases). This CDR3 is built from 15 residues. Germline V gene data show CDR1 as SGHVS and CDR2 as FQNEAQ. V lost 2 bases, J lost 0 bases, and 9 bases lay in between. Written as DNA, the CDR3 is TGTGCCAGCAGCTTATCGGGGGAAAGCACAGATACGCAGTATTTT. Encoded protein: CASSLSGESTDTQYF.

V and J are TRBV14 and TRBJ1-4; TRBD1 is a possible D gene (5 bases). Germline V lookup: CDR1 SGHDN, CDR2 FVKESK. The length of the CDR3 is 15 residues. V lost 4 bases, J lost 5 bases, and 14 bases lay in between. The CDR3 loop reads CASSLGRGGNEKLFF. CDR3 nucleotide sequence: TGTGCCAGCAGCCTCGGACGGGGGGGAAATGAAAAACTGTTTTTT.

This rearrangement joins TRBV6-6 to TRBJ1-5, with D perhaps matching TRBD1 (5 bases). V was pared by 4 bases and J by 5 bases, with 12 bases between. Looked up from germline, CDR1 is MNHNY and CDR2 is SVGAGI (reference sequence). There are 14 residues in the CDR3. The CDR3 reads CASSSRGGYQPQHF. The CDR3 DNA is TGTGCCAGCAGTTCGCGGGGGGGTTATCAGCCCCAGCATTTT.

This chain joins TRBV10-3 and TRBJ2-3; 9 bases are shared with TRBD2. J was trimmed by 4 bases and V by 3 bases; bases with no gene match: 8. The CDR3 extends over 16 amino acids. Germline V gives CDR1 ENHRY, CDR2 SYGVKD. This CDR3 is CAISDRRGGDADTQYF. Here the CDR3 DNA reads TGTGCCATCAGTGATCGGCGGGGGGGAGACGCAGATACGCAGTATTTT.

This chain links TRBV28 with TRBJ2-3, with 9 positions matching TRBD1. This CDR3 has 15 residues. J gave up 4 bases and V 7 bases, and 9 bases lay outside the gene matches. The germline CDR1 and CDR2 sequences are MDHEN and SYDVKM. The CDR3 sequence: CASTSGQGGSDTQYF. CDR3 DNA sequence: TGTGCCAGCACCTCGGGACAGGGAGGGTCAGATACGCAGTATTTT. The full variable domain, in which reference TRBV28 and TRBJ2-3 provide the parts outside the CDR3, is DVKVTQSSRYLVKRTGEKVFLECVQDMDHENMFWYRQDPGLGLRLIYFSYDVKMKEKGDIPEGYSVSREKKERFSLILESASTNQTSMYLCASTSGQGGSDTQYFGPGTRLTVL.

The CDR3 sequence is CASSPSLISDTQYF. The DNA for the CDR3 is TGTGCCAGCAGCCCTAGCCTAATATCAGATACGCAGTATTTT. The gene calls are TRBV11-3 and TRBJ2-3, with D perhaps matching TRBD2 (5 bases). V gave up 5 bases and J gave up 4 bases, with 13 bases separating them. The germline gives CDR1 SGHNT, CDR2 YENEEA. This CDR3 spans 14 amino acids. Based on the CDR3 plus reference TRBV11-3 and TRBJ2-3, the full variable domain is EAGVVQSPRYKIIEKKQPVAFWCNPISGHNTLYWYLQNLGQGPELLIRYENEEAVDDSQLPKDRFSAERLKGVDSTLKIQPAELGDSAVYLCASSPSLISDTQYFGPGTRLTVL.

The chain is built from TRBV14 and TRBJ1-5, with no clear D. Germline CDR1 SGHDN, CDR2 FVKESK. This CDR3 contains 15 residues. Trimming removed 4 bases at V and 7 bases at J, with 17 bases between. The CDR3 coding sequence is TGTGCCAGCAGCCGGCGTGAAATAGGCCTACAGCCCCAGCATTTT. The encoded protein is CASSRREIGLQPQHF.

The CDR3 is CASSGQIGGNVLTF. CDR3 sequence (DNA): TGCGCCAGCAGTGGGCAGATAGGTGGCAACGTCCTGACTTTC. The chain employs TRBV10-2 and TRBJ2-6; D is unclear. V shed 4 bases and J shed 9 bases, with 13 bases lying between them. The germline gives CDR1 WSHSY, CDR2 SAAADI. The CDR3 has 14 amino acids.

V and J are TRBV5-3 and TRBJ2-3, with a tentative D call TRBD2 (5 bases). TRBV5-3 is known as an ORF, though its function is uncertain. The length of the CDR3 is 18 residues. With 5 bases removed from V and 2 bases from J, the gap between germline ends came to 24 bases. This chain's CDR3 is CARSSAIDLDGLTDTQYF. The CDR3 DNA sequence: TGTGCCAGAAGTTCGGCAATCGACCTGGACGGACTCACAGATACGCAGTATTTT.

This chain uses TRBV14 with TRBJ1-1; the D is unclear. The CDR3 sequence is 17 residues long. The V and J ends lost 0 bases and 1 base respectively, with 15 bases between them. Germline lookup yields CDR1 SGHDN and CDR2 FVKESK. CDR3 bases: TGTGCCAGCAGCCAAGATTATTATAAGGGCGGGAACACTGAAGCTTTCTTT. It codes for CASSQDYYKGGNTEAFF.

The chain has TRBV28 and TRBJ2-7, with a tentative D call TRBD1 (5 bases). CDR3 size: 12 residues. Per germline, CDR1 MDHEN and CDR2 SYDVKM. The V end was cut by 4 bases, the J end by 2 bases, with 6 bases between. CDR3 region: CASSSGTYEQYF. CDR3 coding DNA: TGTGCCAGCAGTTCAGGGACCTACGAGCAGTACTTC.